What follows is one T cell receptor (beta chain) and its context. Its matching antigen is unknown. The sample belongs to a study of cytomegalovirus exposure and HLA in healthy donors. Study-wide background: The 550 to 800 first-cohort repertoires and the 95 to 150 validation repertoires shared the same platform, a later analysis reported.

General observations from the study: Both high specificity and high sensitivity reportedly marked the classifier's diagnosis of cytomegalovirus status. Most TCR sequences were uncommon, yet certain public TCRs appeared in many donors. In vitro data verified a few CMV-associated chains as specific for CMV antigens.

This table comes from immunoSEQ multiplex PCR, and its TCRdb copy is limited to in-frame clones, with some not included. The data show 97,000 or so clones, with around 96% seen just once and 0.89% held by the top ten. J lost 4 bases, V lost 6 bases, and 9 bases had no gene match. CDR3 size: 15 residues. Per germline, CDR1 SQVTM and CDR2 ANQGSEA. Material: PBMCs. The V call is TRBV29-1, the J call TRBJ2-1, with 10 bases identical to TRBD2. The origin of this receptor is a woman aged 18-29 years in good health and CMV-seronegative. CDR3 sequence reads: CSVHITGLAYNEQFF. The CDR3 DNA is TGCAGCGTCCATATAACGGGACTAGCGTACAATGAGCAGTTCTTC.